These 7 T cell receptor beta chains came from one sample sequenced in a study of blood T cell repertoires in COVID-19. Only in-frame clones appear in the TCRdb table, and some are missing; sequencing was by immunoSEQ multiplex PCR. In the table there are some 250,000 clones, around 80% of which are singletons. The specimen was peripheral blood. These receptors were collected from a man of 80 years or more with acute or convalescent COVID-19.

CDR3 DNA sequence: TGTGCCAGCAGAGGGGACATTAGCACAGATACGCAGTATTTT. Protein sequence: CASRGDISTDTQYF. The gene calls are TRBV28 and TRBJ2-3; TRBD1 is a possible D gene (6 bases). The CDR3 totals 14 residues. Trimming cost V 6 bases and J 0 bases, with 10 bases left between them. From germline, CDR1 is MDHEN and CDR2 SYDVKM.

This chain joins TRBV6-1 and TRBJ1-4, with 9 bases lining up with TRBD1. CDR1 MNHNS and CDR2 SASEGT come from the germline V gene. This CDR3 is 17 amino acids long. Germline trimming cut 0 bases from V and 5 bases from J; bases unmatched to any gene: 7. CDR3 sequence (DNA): TGTGCCAGCAGTGAAGCAGGGGACAGGGCGGAGAATGAAAAACTGTTTTTT. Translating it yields CASSEAGDRAENEKLFF.

For the CDR3, the DNA is TGTGCCAGCAGTTACTCAGATCGGGGGGTCGCCCTCCACTTT. It encodes CASSYSDRGVALHF. The chain combines TRBV6-5 with TRBJ1-6; a possible D gene is TRBD1 (5 bases). In germline, CDR1 is MNHEY, CDR2 SVGAGI. Trimming took off 0 bases at V and 14 bases at J, with 14 bases between the two ends. CDR3 length: 14 residues.

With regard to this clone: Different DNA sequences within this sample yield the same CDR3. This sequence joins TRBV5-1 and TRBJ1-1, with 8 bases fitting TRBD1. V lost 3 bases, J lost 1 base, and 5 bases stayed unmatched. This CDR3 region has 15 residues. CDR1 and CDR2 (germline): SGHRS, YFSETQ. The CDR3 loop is CASSSPGTGNTEAFF. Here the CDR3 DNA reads TGCGCCAGCAGCTCCCCCGGGACAGGGAACACTGAAGCTTTCTTT.

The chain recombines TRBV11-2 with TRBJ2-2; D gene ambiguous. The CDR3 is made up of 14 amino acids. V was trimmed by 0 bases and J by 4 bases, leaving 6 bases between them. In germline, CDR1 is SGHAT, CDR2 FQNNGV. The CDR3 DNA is TGTGCCAGCAGCTTAGACAGAACCACCGGGGAGCTGTTTTTT. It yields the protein CASSLDRTTGELFF.

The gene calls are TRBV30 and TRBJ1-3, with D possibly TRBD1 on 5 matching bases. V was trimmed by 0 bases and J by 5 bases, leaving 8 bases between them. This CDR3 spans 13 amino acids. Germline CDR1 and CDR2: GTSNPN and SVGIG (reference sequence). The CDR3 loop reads CAWSVQARNTIYF. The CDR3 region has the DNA TGTGCCTGGAGTGTACAGGCCCGAAACACCATATATTTT.

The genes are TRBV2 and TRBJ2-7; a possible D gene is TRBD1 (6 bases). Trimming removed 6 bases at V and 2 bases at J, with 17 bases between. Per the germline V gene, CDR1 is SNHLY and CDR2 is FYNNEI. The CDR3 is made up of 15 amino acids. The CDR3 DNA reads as TGTGCCAGCAGCCCACCCGGGACACTGACCTACGAGCAGTACTTC. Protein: CASSPPGTLTYEQYF.